Following are 31 T cell receptor beta chains from one sample sequenced in a study of technical replicates of blood from several donors. The protocol was immunoSEQ multiplex PCR, while the TCRdb copy is restricted to in-frame clones and leaves out a portion. The sample yields 98,000 or so clones, about 96% seen once. Specimen: T cells isolated from PBMCs. The receptors shown here come from a human donor in good health.

This sequence joins TRBV15 and TRBJ2-2; no definite D call. V shed 3 bases and J shed 4 bases, with 15 bases lying between them. Germline V CDR1 and CDR2: LNHNV, YYDKDF (reference sequence). The CDR3 has 16 residues. Here the CDR3 DNA reads TGTGCCACCAGCAGTGGAGCCTCCCGACGCACCGGGGAGCTGTTTTTT. This sequence encodes CATSSGASRRTGELFF.

The V call is TRBV28, the J call TRBJ1-2; D is ambiguous. This CDR3 is 13 amino acids long. Trimming took 2 bases from V and 4 from J, leaving 8 bases between them. Per the germline V gene, CDR1 is MDHEN and CDR2 is SYDVKM. The DNA for the CDR3 is TGTGCCAGCAGTTTAGAACCGAGCTATGGCTACACCTTC. Translation gives CASSLEPSYGYTF.

The V gene is TRBV6-5, the J gene TRBJ2-7, with 11 bases lining up with TRBD2. This CDR3 spans 14 amino acids. V was pared by 5 bases and J by 2 bases, with 2 bases of the junction left unmatched. The germline V gene encodes CDR1 MNHEY and CDR2 SVGAGI. In DNA form, the CDR3 reads TGTGCCAGCAGTCAGGGACTAGCGGCCTACGAGCAGTACTTC. Translation gives CASSQGLAAYEQYF.

Note on this clone: The DNA is left out, because the CDR3 cannot be placed on it with certainty; the CDR3 is given as TCRdb lists it. The J gene is TRBJ1-5, the V gene TRBV21-1; the DNA was not compared with TRBD1, the D call given in the table. TRBV21-1 is deemed a pseudogene. The CDR3 length is 16 residues, termini included. CDR3 loop: CASSKVGQGSNQPQHF.

The V and J genes are TRBV5-5 and TRBJ1-2; D is unresolved. Deletions cut 1 base from V and 0 bases from J, with 10 bases between. The length of the CDR3 is 15 residues. Per germline, CDR1 SGHKS and CDR2 YYEKEE (reference sequence). The CDR3 reads CASSLTPDPNYGYTF. Written as DNA, the CDR3 is TGTGCCAGCAGCTTGACACCCGATCCTAACTATGGCTACACCTTC. Supplemented by reference TRBV5-5 and TRBJ1-2, the full variable domain reads DAGVTQSPTHLIKTRGQQVTLRCSPISGHKSVSWYQQVLGQGPQFIFQYYEKEERGRGNFPDRFSARQFPNYSSELNVNALLLGDSALYLCASSLTPDPNYGYTFGSGTRLTVV.

The genes are TRBV10-3 and TRBJ2-7; D is ambiguous. In germline, CDR1 is ENHRY, CDR2 SYGVKD. The length of the CDR3 is 14 residues. The ends were cut back, 4 bases at V and 0 bases at J, with 10 bases in the middle. The CDR3 sequence is CAISAADSSYEQYF. In DNA form, the CDR3 reads TGTGCCATCAGTGCGGCGGATAGCTCCTACGAGCAGTACTTC.

This chain links TRBV19 with TRBJ1-5; possibly TRBD1 for D (6 bases). V lost 5 bases and J lost 9, with 17 bases in between. CDR1 and CDR2 from the germline V gene are LNHDA and SQIVND (reference sequence). The length of the CDR3 is 14 residues. The CDR3 sequence: CASSSMTGARPQHF. For the CDR3, the DNA is TGTGCCAGTAGTTCCATGACAGGCGCTAGGCCCCAGCATTTT.

The CDR3 is CASSPGQGAPEAFF. The CDR3 DNA follows: TGCGCCAGCAGCCCGGGACAGGGGGCACCTGAAGCTTTCTTT. This chain connects TRBV5-1 to TRBJ1-1; the match to TRBD1 covers 12 bases. The CDR3 consists of 14 residues. V was pared by 4 bases and J by 6 bases, with 4 bases of the junction left unmatched. The V gene's germline CDR1 is SGHRS and CDR2 YFSETQ.

The chain couples TRBV6-5 to TRBJ2-1; 7 nucleotides agree with TRBD1. Germline V CDR1 and CDR2: MNHEY, SVGAGI. With 2 bases clipped from V and 2 bases from J, the junction kept 6 bases outside the gene matches. The CDR3 extends over 16 amino acids. CDR3 sequence reads: CASSYGGRGTYNEQFF. Here the CDR3 DNA reads TGTGCCAGCAGTTACGGGGGCAGGGGGACCTACAATGAGCAGTTCTTC.

The J gene is TRBJ1-2, the V gene TRBV20-1, with D possibly matching TRBD1 (5 bases). Germline V gives CDR1 DFQATT, CDR2 SNEGSKA (reference sequence). The ends were cut back, 5 bases at V and 4 bases at J, with 8 bases in the middle. CDR3 size: 11 residues. The CDR3 nucleotides are TGCAGTGCTGGGACTCTCTATGGCTACACCTTC. This encodes CSAGTLYGYTF.

This clone was counted a single time. The J gene is TRBJ2-7, the V gene TRBV5-5; 7 positions agree with TRBD2. Trimming cost V 2 bases and J 2 bases; bases outside gene matches: 1. This CDR3 is 13 amino acids long. Germline V gives CDR1 SGHKS, CDR2 YYEKEE (reference sequence). In DNA, the CDR3 is TGTGCCAGCAGCTTTGGACTAGCCTACGAGCAGTACTTC. Translation gives CASSFGLAYEQYF.

The rearrangement uses TRBV5-1 and TRBJ2-1; TRBD2 agrees at 7 bases. The CDR3 is made up of 15 amino acids. Germline V gives CDR1 SGHRS, CDR2 YFSETQ. V was clipped by 2 bases and J by 7 bases; unmatched bases: 9. The CDR3 coding sequence is TGCGCCAGCAGCTTCGAAGCGGGGCGGAGTAATGAGCAGTTCTTC. This sequence encodes CASSFEAGRSNEQFF. Variable domain in full (rest from reference TRBV5-1 and TRBJ2-1): KAGVTQTPRYLIKTRGQQVTLSCSPISGHRSVSWYQQTPGQGLQFLFEYFSETQRNKGNFPGRFSGRQFSNSRSEMNVSTLELGDSALYLCASSFEAGRSNEQFFGPGTRLTVL.

This rearrangement joins TRBV25-1 to TRBJ1-4; D ambiguous. This CDR3 has 16 residues. Germline values: CDR1 MGHDK, CDR2 SYGVNS. The V gene lost 2 bases and the J gene lost 0 bases, with 10 bases spanning the gap. The CDR3 DNA follows: TGTGCCAGCAGTGAAGGAAACAGAGCAACTAATGAAAAACTGTTTTTT. Translating it yields CASSEGNRATNEKLFF. Combining the CDR3 with reference TRBV25-1 and TRBJ1-4 gives the whole variable domain EADIYQTPRYLVIGTGKKITLECSQTMGHDKMYWYQQDPGMELHLIHYSYGVNSTEKGDLSSESTVSRIRTEHFPLTLESARPSHTSQYLCASSEGNRATNEKLFFGSGTQLSVL.

V gene TRBV7-9 combines with J gene TRBJ1-3; D is undetermined. The ends were cut back, 3 bases at V and 4 bases at J, with 16 bases in the middle. Looked up from germline, CDR1 is SEHNR and CDR2 is FQNEAQ (reference sequence). The CDR3 is 16 residues long. CDR3 sequence (DNA): TGTGCCAGCAGCTTCCCCGGGGTAGTGACCGGAAACACCATATATTTT. It translates to CASSFPGVVTGNTIYF.

The chain joins TRBV18 to TRBJ1-2; perhaps TRBD1 as D (6 bases). Germline V gene sequence: CDR1 KGHSH, CDR2 LQKENI. V was shortened by 3 bases and J by 7 bases, with 12 bases between the two germline ends. The CDR3 runs 13 residues. The CDR3 here is CASSPSGTTGYTF. As DNA, the CDR3 is TGTGCCAGCTCACCTTCAGGGACAACTGGCTACACCTTC.

This chain uses TRBV10-3 with TRBJ1-1; TRBD1 is a possible D gene (5 bases). The V gene's germline CDR1 is ENHRY and CDR2 SYGVKD. CDR3 length: 16 residues. Trimming shortened V by 0 bases and J by 2 bases, and 13 bases separated the two germline ends. The CDR3 loop reads CAISESKGTGNTEAFF. For the CDR3, the DNA is TGTGCCATCAGTGAGTCAAAGGGTACAGGTAACACTGAAGCTTTCTTT.

The chain employs TRBV5-1 and TRBJ1-4, with a possible D match to TRBD1 (6 bases). The CDR3 totals 15 residues. Germline-derived CDR1 and CDR2 are SGHRS and YFSETQ. Trimming removed 2 bases from V and 0 bases from J, with 8 bases in between. CDR3 bases: TGCGCCAGCAGCTTACGGACAGCAACTAATGAAAAACTGTTTTTT. Protein: CASSLRTATNEKLFF. The entire variable domain, with the rest obtained from reference TRBV5-1 and TRBJ1-4, is as follows: KAGVTQTPRYLIKTRGQQVTLSCSPISGHRSVSWYQQTPGQGLQFLFEYFSETQRNKGNFPGRFSGRQFSNSRSEMNVSTLELGDSALYLCASSLRTATNEKLFFGSGTQLSVL.

The V gene is TRBV30, the J gene TRBJ2-2; 9 bases fit TRBD1. This CDR3 comprises 15 residues. The V segment lost 1 base and the J segment 6 bases; nucleotides outside the gene matches: 6. Per germline, CDR1 GTSNPN and CDR2 SVGIG (reference sequence). The chain's CDR3 is CAWSGDRVIAGELFF. The DNA for the CDR3 is TGTGCCTGGAGTGGGGACAGGGTCATAGCCGGGGAGCTGTTTTTT. Filled out from reference TRBV30 and TRBJ2-2, the complete variable domain reads SQTIHQWPATLVQPVGSPLSLECTVEGTSNPNLYWYRQAAGRGLQLLFYSVGIGQISSEVPQNLSASRPQDRQFILSSKKLLLSDSGFYLCAWSGDRVIAGELFFGEGSRLTVL.

The chain employs TRBV28 and TRBJ1-2; 8 positions match TRBD1. Germline-derived CDR1 and CDR2 are MDHEN and SYDVKM. The CDR3 totals 15 residues. With 5 bases clipped from V and 2 bases from J, the junction kept 7 bases outside the gene matches. The CDR3 is CASSVPRGLNYGYTF. CDR3 in DNA: TGTGCCAGCAGTGTTCCCAGGGGGCTGAACTATGGCTACACCTTC.

The gene calls are TRBV14 and TRBJ1-1; D gene unclear. V was pared by 0 bases and J by 3 bases, with 14 bases between. The CDR3 has 16 amino acids. Germline V gene sequence: CDR1 SGHDN, CDR2 FVKESK. The CDR3 loop reads CASSQDAGRGYTEAFF. CDR3 sequence (DNA): TGTGCCAGCAGCCAAGATGCGGGTCGGGGTTACACTGAAGCTTTCTTT.

The chain recombines TRBV28 with TRBJ2-1, with TRBD1 identical over 9 bases. The V gene end was trimmed by 2 bases and the J gene end by 4 bases; junction bases not matched to a gene: 3. The CDR3 has 15 residues. CDR1 is MDHEN, CDR2 SYDVKM, per germline. This CDR3 reads CASSLDRGFYNEQFF. The DNA for the CDR3 is TGTGCCAGCAGTTTAGACAGGGGGTTTTACAATGAGCAGTTCTTC. Full variable domain (rest looked up from reference TRBV28 and TRBJ2-1): DVKVTQSSRYLVKRTGEKVFLECVQDMDHENMFWYRQDPGLGLRLIYFSYDVKMKEKGDIPEGYSVSREKKERFSLILESASTNQTSMYLCASSLDRGFYNEQFFGPGTRLTVL.

The chain joins TRBV15 to TRBJ2-1; D is perhaps TRBD2 (5 bases). With 5 bases removed from V and 9 bases from J, the gap between germline ends came to 14 bases. The CDR3 consists of 13 residues. Germline V gene lookup returns CDR1 LNHNV and CDR2 YYDKDF (reference sequence). CDR3 sequence (DNA): TGTGCCACCAGCTCGGGGTTTTTCCCTGAGCAGTTCTTC. This codes for CATSSGFFPEQFF.

V and J are TRBV27 and TRBJ2-7, with TRBD1 matching over 8 bases. This CDR3 is built from 14 residues. Germline V gives CDR1 MNHEY, CDR2 SMNVEV (reference sequence). Trimming cost V 3 bases and J 5 bases; bases outside gene matches: 6. DNA of the CDR3: TGTGCCAGCAGTTTCAGGGGGCGTGCACACGAGCAGTACTTC. Protein: CASSFRGRAHEQYF.

V gene TRBV7-8 combines with J gene TRBJ2-5; D might be TRBD2 (7 bases). The V end was cut by 3 bases, the J end by 5 bases, with 13 bases between. This CDR3 has 14 residues. Germline V gene data show CDR1 as SGHVS and CDR2 as FQNEAQ. DNA of the CDR3: TGTGCCAGCAGCTTCCCAGGGAGGGGGGAGACCCAGTACTTC. It is translated as CASSFPGRGETQYF.

This chain connects TRBV20-1 to TRBJ2-7, with D unclear. The V gene lost 0 bases and the J gene lost 7 bases, with 7 bases spanning the gap. In germline, CDR1 is DFQATT, CDR2 SNEGSKA (reference sequence). CDR3 length: 11 amino acids. DNA of the CDR3: TGCAGTGCTAGAGATGTTCGGGAGCAGTACTTC. Its translation is CSARDVREQYF.

This chain links TRBV6-5 with TRBJ1-4; 7 bases map to TRBD1. There are 14 residues in the CDR3. The V and J ends lost 5 bases and 7 bases, in that order; junction bases with no gene match: 7. Germline V lookup: CDR1 MNHEY, CDR2 SVGAGI. In DNA, the CDR3 is TGTGCCAGCAGTAGAGGGGGCGCGTCTGAAAAACTGTTTTTT. Its protein product is CASSRGGASEKLFF.

The chain recombines TRBV7-9 with TRBJ1-5; D gene ambiguous. Germline loops: CDR1 SEHNR, CDR2 FQNEAQ (reference sequence). Trimming left V 5 bases short and J 0 bases short, with 23 bases between. The CDR3 covers 19 residues. The CDR3 region has the DNA TGTGCCAGCAGCCCTGAAATCGGGGATTCAACGTATAGCAATCAGCCCCAGCATTTT. It translates to CASSPEIGDSTYSNQPQHF.

This clone was recorded only once. The chain is built from TRBV4-1 and TRBJ2-2; 9 bases align to TRBD2. This CDR3 spans 16 amino acids. Germline V gene data show CDR1 as MGHRA and CDR2 as YSYEKL. With 3 bases clipped from V and 3 bases from J, the junction kept 5 bases outside the gene matches. The CDR3 sequence: CASSQGASGDTGELFF. The CDR3 nucleotides read TGCGCCAGCAGCCAGGGAGCTAGCGGGGACACCGGGGAGCTGTTTTTT.

The rearrangement joins TRBV11-2 to TRBJ2-5, with TRBD1 matching 8 bases. Germline V lookup: CDR1 SGHAT, CDR2 FQNNGV. The CDR3 loop spans 14 amino acids. V was clipped by 5 bases and J by 1 base; unmatched bases: 3. The CDR3 DNA reads as TGTGCCAGCAGCGTCGGACAGGGCCAAGAGACCCAGTACTTC. Translated, it gives CASSVGQGQETQYF.

The chain uses TRBV28 and TRBJ1-1; D is perhaps TRBD1 (5 bases). Trimming removed 6 bases at V and 5 bases at J, with 13 bases between. Germline V gene sequence: CDR1 MDHEN, CDR2 SYDVKM. This CDR3 spans 13 amino acids. In DNA, the CDR3 is TGTGCCAGCAGCCGGGGGATGTGGACTGAAGCTTTCTTT. The encoded protein is CASSRGMWTEAFF.

J is TRBJ2-2 and V is TRBV19; 15 positions agree with TRBD2. The CDR3 length is 16 residues. Trimming at V came to 9 bases and at J to 2 bases, leaving 4 bases not matched to a gene. Germline loops: CDR1 LNHDA, CDR2 SQIVND (reference sequence). The DNA for the CDR3 is TGTGCCAGCGGACTAGCGGGGGGGCCTAACACCGGGGAGCTGTTTTTT. Its translation: CASGLAGGPNTGELFF. The variable domain in full, with the rest retrieved from reference TRBV19 and TRBJ2-2, is DGGITQSPKYLFRKEGQNVTLSCEQNLNHDAMYWYRQDPGQGLRLIYYSQIVNDFQKGDIAEGYSVSREKKESFPLTVTSAQKNPTAFYLCASGLAGGPNTGELFFGEGSRLTVL.